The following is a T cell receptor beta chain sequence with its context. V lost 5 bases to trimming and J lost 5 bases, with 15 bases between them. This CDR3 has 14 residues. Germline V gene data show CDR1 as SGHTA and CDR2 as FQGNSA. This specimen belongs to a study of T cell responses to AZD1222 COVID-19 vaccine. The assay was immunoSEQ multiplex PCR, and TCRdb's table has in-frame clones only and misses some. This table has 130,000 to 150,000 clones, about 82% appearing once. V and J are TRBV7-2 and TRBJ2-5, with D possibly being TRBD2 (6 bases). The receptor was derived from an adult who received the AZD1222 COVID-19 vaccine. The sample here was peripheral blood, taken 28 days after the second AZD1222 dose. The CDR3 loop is CASSPGGWGETQYF. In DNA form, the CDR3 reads TGTGCCAGCAGCCCTGGAGGGTGGGGGGAGACCCAGTACTTC.